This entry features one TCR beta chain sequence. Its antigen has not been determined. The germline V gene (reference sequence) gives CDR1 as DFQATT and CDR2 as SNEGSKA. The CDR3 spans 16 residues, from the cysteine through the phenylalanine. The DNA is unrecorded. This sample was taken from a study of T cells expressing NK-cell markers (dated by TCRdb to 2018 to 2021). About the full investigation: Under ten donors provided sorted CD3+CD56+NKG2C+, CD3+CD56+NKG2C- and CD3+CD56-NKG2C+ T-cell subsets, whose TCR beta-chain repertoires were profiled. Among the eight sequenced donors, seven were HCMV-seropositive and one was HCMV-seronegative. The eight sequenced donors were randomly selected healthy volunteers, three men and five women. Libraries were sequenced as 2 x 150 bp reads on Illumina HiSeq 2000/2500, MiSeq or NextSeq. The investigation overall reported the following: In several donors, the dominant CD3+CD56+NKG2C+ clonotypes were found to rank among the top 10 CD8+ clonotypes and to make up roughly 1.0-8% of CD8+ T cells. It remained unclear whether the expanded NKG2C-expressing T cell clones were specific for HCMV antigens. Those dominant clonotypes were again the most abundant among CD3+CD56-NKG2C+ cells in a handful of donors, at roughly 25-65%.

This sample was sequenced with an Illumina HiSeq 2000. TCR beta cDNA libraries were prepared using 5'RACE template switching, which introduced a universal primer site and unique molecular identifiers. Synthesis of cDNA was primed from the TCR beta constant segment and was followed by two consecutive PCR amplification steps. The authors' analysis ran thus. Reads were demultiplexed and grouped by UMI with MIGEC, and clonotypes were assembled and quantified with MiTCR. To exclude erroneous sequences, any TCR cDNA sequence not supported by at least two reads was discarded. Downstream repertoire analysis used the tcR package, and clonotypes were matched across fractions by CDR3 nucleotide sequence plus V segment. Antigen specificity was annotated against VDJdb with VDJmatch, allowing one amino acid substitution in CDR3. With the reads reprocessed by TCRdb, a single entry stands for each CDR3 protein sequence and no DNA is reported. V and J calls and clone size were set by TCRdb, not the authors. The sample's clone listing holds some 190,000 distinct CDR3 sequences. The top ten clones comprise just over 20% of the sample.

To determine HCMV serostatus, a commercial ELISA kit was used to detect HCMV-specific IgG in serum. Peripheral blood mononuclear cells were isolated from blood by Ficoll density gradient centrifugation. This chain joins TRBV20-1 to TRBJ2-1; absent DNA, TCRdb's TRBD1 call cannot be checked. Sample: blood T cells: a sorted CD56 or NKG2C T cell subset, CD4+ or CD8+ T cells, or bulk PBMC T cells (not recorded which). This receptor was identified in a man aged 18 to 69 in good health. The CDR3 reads CSARDFTGGFSLEQFF.